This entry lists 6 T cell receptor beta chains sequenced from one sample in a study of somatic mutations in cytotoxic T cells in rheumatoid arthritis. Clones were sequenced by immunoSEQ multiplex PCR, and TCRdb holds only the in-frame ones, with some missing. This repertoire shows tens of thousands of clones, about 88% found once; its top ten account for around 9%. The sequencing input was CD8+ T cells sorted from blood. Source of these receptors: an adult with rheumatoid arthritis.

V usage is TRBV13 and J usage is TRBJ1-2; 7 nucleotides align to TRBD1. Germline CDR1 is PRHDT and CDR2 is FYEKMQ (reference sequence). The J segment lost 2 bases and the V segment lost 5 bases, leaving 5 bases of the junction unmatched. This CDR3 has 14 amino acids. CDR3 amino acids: CASSLLGQNYGYTF. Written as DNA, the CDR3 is TGTGCCAGCAGCCTGCTGGGACAGAACTATGGCTACACCTTC. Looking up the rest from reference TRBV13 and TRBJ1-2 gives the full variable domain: AAGVIQSPRHLIKEKRETATLKCYPIPRHDTVYWYQQGPGQDPQFLISFYEKMQSDKGSIPDRFSAQQFSDYHSELNMSSLELGDSALYFCASSLLGQNYGYTFGSGTRLTVV.

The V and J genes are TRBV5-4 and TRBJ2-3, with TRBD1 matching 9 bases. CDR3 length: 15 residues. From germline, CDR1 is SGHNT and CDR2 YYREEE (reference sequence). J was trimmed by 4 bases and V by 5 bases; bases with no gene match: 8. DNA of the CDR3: TGTGCCAGCAGTTGGGGACAGGGTGAGGCAGATACGCAGTATTTT. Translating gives CASSWGQGEADTQYF.

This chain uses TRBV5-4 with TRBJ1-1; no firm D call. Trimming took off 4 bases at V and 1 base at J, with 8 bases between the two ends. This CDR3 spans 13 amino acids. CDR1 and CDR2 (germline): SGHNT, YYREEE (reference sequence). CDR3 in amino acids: CASSPSTNTEAFF. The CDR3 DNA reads TGTGCCAGCAGCCCATCCACGAACACTGAAGCTTTCTTT.

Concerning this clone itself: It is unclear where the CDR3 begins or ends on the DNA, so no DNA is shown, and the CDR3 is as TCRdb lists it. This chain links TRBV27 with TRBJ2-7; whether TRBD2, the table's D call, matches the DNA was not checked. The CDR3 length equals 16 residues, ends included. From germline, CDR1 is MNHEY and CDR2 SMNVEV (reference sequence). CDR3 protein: CASSSTLGAGIYEQYF.

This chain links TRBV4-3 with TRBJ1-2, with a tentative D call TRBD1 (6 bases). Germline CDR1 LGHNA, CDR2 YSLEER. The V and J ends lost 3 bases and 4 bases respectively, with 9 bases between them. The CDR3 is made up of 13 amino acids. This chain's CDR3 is CASSQTGAYGYTF. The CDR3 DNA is TGCGCCAGCAGCCAGACAGGAGCCTATGGCTACACCTTC.

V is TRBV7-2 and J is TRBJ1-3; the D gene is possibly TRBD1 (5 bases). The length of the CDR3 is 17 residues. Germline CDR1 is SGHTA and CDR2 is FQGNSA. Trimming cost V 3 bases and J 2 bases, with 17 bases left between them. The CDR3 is CASSFQIIGTAGNTIYF. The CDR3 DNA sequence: TGTGCCAGCAGCTTTCAGATTATAGGGACTGCTGGAAACACCATATATTTT.